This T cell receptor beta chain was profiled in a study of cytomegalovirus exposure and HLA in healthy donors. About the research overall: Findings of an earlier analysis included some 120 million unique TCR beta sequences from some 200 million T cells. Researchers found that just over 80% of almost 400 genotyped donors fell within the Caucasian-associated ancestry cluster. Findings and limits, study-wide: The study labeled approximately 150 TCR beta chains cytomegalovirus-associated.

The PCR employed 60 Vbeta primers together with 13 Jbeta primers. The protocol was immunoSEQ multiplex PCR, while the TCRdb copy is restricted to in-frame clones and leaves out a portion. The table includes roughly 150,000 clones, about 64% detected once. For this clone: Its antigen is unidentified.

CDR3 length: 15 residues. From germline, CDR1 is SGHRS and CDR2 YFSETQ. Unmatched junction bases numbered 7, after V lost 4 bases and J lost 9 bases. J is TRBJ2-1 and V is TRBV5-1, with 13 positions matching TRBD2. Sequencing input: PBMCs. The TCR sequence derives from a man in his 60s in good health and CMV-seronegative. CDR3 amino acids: CASSPRLAGGSEQFF. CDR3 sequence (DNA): TGCGCCAGCAGCCCGAGACTAGCGGGAGGTTCTGAGCAGTTCTTC.